This record covers a single TCR beta chain. What antigen it recognizes has not been identified. Base qualities were left out, and no much larger clone turns up one base away. This sample stems from a study of blood T cell repertoires in COVID-19 (dated by TCRdb to the early 2020s). Looking at the study overall: Samples covering the acute and convalescent phases of COVID-19 were provided by collaborators in the United States, Italy and Spain. The repertoires were released in a freely available public database meant as a resource for research on the immune response to SARS-CoV-2. A de-identified subject ID, COVID-19 status, age in years and sex were almost always included in the sample metadata. Samples came from the ongoing ImmuneRACE study (first 160 participants) plus 1,254 subjects from 6 global collaborators. The prospective study material was composed of cDNA or gDNA derived from T cells, B-cell-depleted T cells, or PBMCs. Where available, HLA class I and class II types were taken from metadata supplied by the sample provider and were not determined by assay-based typing. Subjects who had been exposed to COVID-19, were actively infected with it, or had recovered from it provided the deeply sampled blood TCRbeta repertoires that made up the dataset. General findings and caveats noted by the study authors: The amount of clinical and demographic metadata varied by source and participant and was provided uncurated.

TCRbeta CDR3 regions were amplified from genomic DNA by means of the immunoSEQ Assay, a bias-controlled multiplex PCR. The source study handled its data this way. The number of nucleated cells in each sample was estimated from the amplification of reference gene primers within the assay. Sequence reads were collapsed and filtered to measure the absolute abundance of every unique TCRbeta CDR3 rearrangement. For each sample, productive Simpson clonality was calculated as the square root of Simpson's diversity index across productive rearrangements. This immuneACCESS table, as held by TCRdb, lists in-frame sequences with V and J called but not all clones. Of the missing ones, under half trace to an unresolved V gene in checked studies; the others have no known cause. V, J and clone size are those of that table, while D and trimming were read from the DNA. This sample holds 180,000 or so clones; roughly 76% were observed only once. Roughly 11% of the sample belongs to the ten largest clones.

One collaborating source in Seattle enrolled patients during active infection and followed them longitudinally through the course of disease. Collaborating institutions collected whole blood in K2EDTA tubes following their own protocols. For TCRbeta analysis, collaborators shipped samples in one of three forms: frozen whole blood, isolated PBMCs, or DNA extracted from either of those sample types. Sequencing was done on a sample of peripheral blood. The source of this sequence is a woman aged 40 to 49 with COVID-19, enrolled during active disease.

The CDR3 region reads CASSRTEQETQYF. The sequence in DNA is TGTGCCAGCAGCCGAACAGAGCAAGAGACCCAGTACTTC. The chain is assembled from TRBV11-3 and TRBJ2-5, with no D gene named confidently. From cysteine to phenylalanine, the CDR3 is 13 amino acids long. Only CDR3 DNA remains: 39 bases, in frame from the first base. V is clipped by 5 bases and J by 2 bases, and the sequence between their germline boundaries is 9 bases long. The germline V gene gives CDR1 as SGHNT and CDR2 as YENEEA.